This T cell receptor beta chain is from a study of a mutant IDH1 vaccine in newly diagnosed glioma. Across the study: A 62.5% male, about 38% female split and a mean age of about 44 years characterized treated patients. Earlier therapy was either radiotherapy, temozolomide, or both, and most got both.

Method: immunoSEQ multiplex PCR; TCRdb's copy keeps in-frame clones and lacks some. Of tens of thousands of clones in the sample, 83% are singletons; the top ten hold roughly 6.8%. Regarding time point: baseline, week 1 (first vaccination visit). As for treatment: pre-vaccination baseline after standard-of-care therapy. The CDR3 contains 13 residues. The germline V and J ends were trimmed by 0 bases and 12 bases, with 12 bases remaining between them. Germline CDR1 and CDR2: MGHRA and YSYEKL. The V gene is TRBV4-1, the J gene TRBJ2-1; unclear D gene. Sample: PBMCs, taken from a glioma patient treated with radiotherapy, temozolomide or both. The receptor was derived from a woman aged 45-60 years with glioma. In DNA, the CDR3 is TGCGCCAGCAGCCAAGATCAGGTGACATTGCAGTTCTTC. Its translation: CASSQDQVTLQFF.